These 20 T cell receptor beta chains were all obtained from the same sample, sequenced in a study of metastatic and nonmetastatic thyroid tumors. Prior to thyroid surgery, none of the patients had received any treatment. TCRdb re-processed the PCR reads through MiXCR. The table has 46,000 or so clones, around 15% seen once. The sample comprised blood. These receptors were taken from a female donor with papillary thyroid cancer or a benign thyroid nodule (not recorded which). Some clones in this sample may be carry-over from other donors' samples.

This clone appeared a few times. A clone one base away is much larger, so this may be a read error. Likely a read error: the CDR3 ends without its conserved phenylalanine or tryptophan. V gene TRBV6-6 combines with J gene TRBJ1-1, with D possibly being TRBD1 (5 bases). Germline V gene sequence: CDR1 MNHNY, CDR2 SVGAGI (reference sequence). V was clipped by 0 bases and J by 5 bases, with 10 bases between them. The CDR3 extends over 14 amino acids. The CDR3 bases are TGTGCCAGCAGTTACTCGCAGGGCGCAACTGAAGCTTTCCTT. Protein: CASSYSQGATEAFL.

The table lists this clone with many counts. V gene TRBV9 combines with J gene TRBJ1-2; maybe TRBD1 (5 bases). This CDR3 spans 13 amino acids. Germline CDR1 is SGDLS and CDR2 is YYNGEE. Trimming cost V 0 bases and J 8 bases, with 11 bases left between them. Written as DNA, the CDR3 is TGTGCCAGCAGCGTAGTATCCTGGGGGGGCTACACCTTC. Protein product: CASSVVSWGGYTF.

This sequence joins TRBV3-1 and TRBJ2-3, with D unresolved. Germline CDR1 reads LGHDT; CDR2 reads YNNKEL (reference sequence). This CDR3 comprises 12 residues. Trimming cost V 4 bases and J 10 bases, with 12 bases left between them. The CDR3 sequence: CASSPYPGAQYF. Here the CDR3 DNA reads TGTGCCAGCAGCCCCTACCCGGGTGCGCAGTATTTT.

V gene TRBV6-2 or TRBV6-3 combines with J gene TRBJ2-7; D perhaps matches TRBD1 (5 bases). This CDR3 region has 15 residues. Germline V gives CDR1 MNHEY, CDR2 SVGEGT. V was cut by 2 bases and J by 5 bases, with 16 bases left in between. CDR3 region: CASSYPLAGINEQYF. The CDR3 DNA reads as TGTGCCAGCAGTTACCCACTGGCAGGGATCAACGAGCAGTACTTC.

This clone was picked up many times. The gene calls are TRBV15 and TRBJ2-7, with 10 bases that match TRBD2. The V gene's germline CDR1 is LNHNV and CDR2 YYDKDF (reference sequence). V lost 4 bases and J lost 7; bases outside the gene matches: 4. This CDR3 spans 13 amino acids. For the CDR3, the DNA is TGTGCCACCAGCATCCTAGCGGGAGAGGAGCAGTACTTC. Protein: CATSILAGEEQYF.

In its sample, this clone was seen many times. The chain combines TRBV7-9 with TRBJ2-1; D may match TRBD1 or TRBD2 (6 bases each). Germline assignment: CDR1 SEHNR and CDR2 FQNEAQ (reference sequence). V shed 5 bases and J shed 4 bases, with 12 bases lying between them. The CDR3 contains 14 residues. CDR3 bases: TGTGCCAGCAGCCCGGGGGCGCGTTACAATGAGCAGTTCTTC. Its protein is CASSPGARYNEQFF.

This clone was detected ten times or more. The chain has TRBV28 and TRBJ2-7, with 11 bases identical to TRBD1. The CDR3 runs 17 residues. Germline V gene data show CDR1 as MDHEN and CDR2 as SYDVKM. After removal of 5 bases from V and 6 bases from J, the junction contained 15 bases not matched to a gene. The CDR3 spells CASSLWTGGAGLGEQYF. In nucleotides, the CDR3 is TGTGCCAGCAGTCTCTGGACAGGGGGCGCCGGGTTAGGCGAGCAGTACTTC.

The count of this clone is one. The chain uses TRBV9 and TRBJ2-7, with 10 bases identical to TRBD1. Trimming took 0 bases from V and 0 from J; bases not matched to a gene: 6. The CDR3 is made up of 17 amino acids. Germline values: CDR1 SGDLS, CDR2 YYNGEE. CDR3 DNA: TGTGCCAGCAGCGTAGGGGATGGACAGGGGGGCTCCTACGAGCAGTACTTC. It yields the protein CASSVGDGQGGSYEQYF.

The table lists this clone with a few counts. The V gene is TRBV27, the J gene TRBJ2-7, with a weak D call TRBD2 (6 bases). The CDR3 is made up of 15 amino acids. Looked up from germline, CDR1 is MNHEY and CDR2 is SMNVEV (reference sequence). V lost 7 bases and J lost 0, with 16 bases in between. The chain's CDR3 is CASNKLADSSYEQYF. For the CDR3, the DNA is TGTGCCAGCAATAAACTAGCCGACAGCTCCTACGAGCAGTACTTC.

This clone was counted ten times or more. The J gene is TRBJ2-2, the V gene TRBV30; D unresolved. This CDR3 is 14 amino acids long. The V and J ends lost 4 bases and 4 bases respectively, with 13 bases between them. Germline V CDR1 and CDR2: GTSNPN, SVGIG (reference sequence). CDR3 protein: CAWNKGSVTGELFF. The CDR3 bases are TGTGCCTGGAATAAAGGGTCTGTCACCGGGGAGCTGTTTTTT.

This clone was detected many times. This chain joins TRBV2 and TRBJ1-5; D not certain. The CDR3 extends over 13 amino acids. CDR1 is SNHLY and CDR2 is FYNNEI in the germline V gene. V was shortened by 6 bases and J by 5 bases, with 11 bases between the two germline ends. CDR3 coding DNA: TGTGCCAGCAGAATCGACCGTTATCAGCCCCAGCATTTT. Its translation: CASRIDRYQPQHF.

This clone appeared many times. The CDR3 DNA is TGCGCCAGCAGCCAACCTCGACCACAAGAGACCCAGTACTTC. Protein: CASSQPRPQETQYF. The rearrangement uses TRBV4-1 and TRBJ2-5; no definite D call. The germline CDR1 and CDR2 sequences are MGHRA and YSYEKL. V was shortened by 2 bases and J by 2 bases, with 9 bases between the two germline ends. CDR3 length equals 14 residues.

This clone was picked up a small number of times. This chain uses TRBV10-3 with TRBJ2-7; no definite D call. The CDR3 loop spans 14 amino acids. Between the trimmed V and J ends, which lost 8 bases and 2 bases, there was a span of 16 bases. The germline gives CDR1 ENHRY, CDR2 SYGVKD. The CDR3 sequence: CAIGWNPDPYEQYF. The CDR3 nucleotides read TGTGCCATCGGGTGGAACCCTGATCCCTACGAGCAGTACTTC.

This clone was recorded many times. The chain recombines TRBV5-1 with TRBJ2-1; D is unclear. The V and J ends lost 0 bases and 1 base respectively, with 8 bases between them. Germline loops: CDR1 SGHRS, CDR2 YFSETQ. The CDR3 is 15 residues long. The CDR3: CASSLEGYSYNEQFF. The CDR3 DNA follows: TGCGCCAGCAGCTTGGAAGGCTATTCCTACAATGAGCAGTTCTTC.

This clone ranks as medium-sized. The chain combines TRBV28 with TRBJ2-7, with 10 bases aligning to TRBD1. Per germline, CDR1 MDHEN and CDR2 SYDVKM. The CDR3 loop spans 13 amino acids. V trimming: 4 bases; J trimming: 4 bases; junction bases outside the gene matches: 1. The CDR3 bases are TGTGCCAGCAGTTGGGGACAGGGGTACGAGCAGTACTTC. It encodes CASSWGQGYEQYF.

As regards this clone: One end of the junction fails to match germline, which may point to a read error. The same CDR3 can be traced to other DNA sequences in this sample. This chain uses TRBV5-1 with TRBJ2-5, with 9 bases matching TRBD2. Germline loops: CDR1 SGHRS, CDR2 YFSETQ. This CDR3 comprises 15 residues. The CDR3 DNA follows: TGTGCCAGCAGCGCGACTAGCGGTTTACAAGAGACCCAGTACTTC. This encodes CASSATSGLQETQYF.

This clone was recorded many times. The sample carries other DNA sequences with the same CDR3. The chain uses TRBV6-2 or TRBV6-3 and TRBJ1-2; 7 positions match TRBD1. V was clipped by 11 bases and J by 0 bases; unmatched bases: 3. CDR1 and CDR2 (germline): MNHEY, SVGEGT. CDR3 size: 12 residues. Here the CDR3 DNA reads TGTGCCTCCGGGACAGCTAACTATGGCTACACCTTC. Residues: CASGTANYGYTF.

In this sample, this clone turned up a few times. A read error may account for a junction end that differs from germline. This rearrangement joins TRBV6-1 to TRBJ1-2; perhaps TRBD1 as D (5 bases). Germline CDR1 reads MNHNS; CDR2 reads SASEGT. The CDR3 covers 15 residues. The CDR3 protein is CASSQPGLGNYCYTF. In nucleotides, the CDR3 is TGTGCCAGTAGCCAACCGGGACTGGGGAACTATTGCTACACCTTC.

This clone was seen at least ten times. The rearrangement links TRBV27 to TRBJ2-5; TRBD1 might be the D (8 bases). The CDR3 sequence is 15 residues long. CDR1 is MNHEY, CDR2 SMNVEV, per germline (reference sequence). Trimming cost V 5 bases and J 3 bases, with 16 bases left between them. CDR3 sequence: CASSDRGGLEETQYF. The CDR3 DNA is TGTGCCAGCAGTGACAGGGGAGGGTTGGAAGAGACCCAGTACTTC.

This clone was observed a few times. Compared with germline, one end of the junction differs, possibly owing to a read error. The rearrangement joins TRBV10-3 to TRBJ1-1; no clear D gene. Germline lookup yields CDR1 ENHRY and CDR2 SYGVKD. The CDR3 consists of 12 residues. The CDR3 DNA is TGTGCCATCATCGCGAGGACCACTGAATCTTTCTTT. It specifies CAIIARTTESFF.